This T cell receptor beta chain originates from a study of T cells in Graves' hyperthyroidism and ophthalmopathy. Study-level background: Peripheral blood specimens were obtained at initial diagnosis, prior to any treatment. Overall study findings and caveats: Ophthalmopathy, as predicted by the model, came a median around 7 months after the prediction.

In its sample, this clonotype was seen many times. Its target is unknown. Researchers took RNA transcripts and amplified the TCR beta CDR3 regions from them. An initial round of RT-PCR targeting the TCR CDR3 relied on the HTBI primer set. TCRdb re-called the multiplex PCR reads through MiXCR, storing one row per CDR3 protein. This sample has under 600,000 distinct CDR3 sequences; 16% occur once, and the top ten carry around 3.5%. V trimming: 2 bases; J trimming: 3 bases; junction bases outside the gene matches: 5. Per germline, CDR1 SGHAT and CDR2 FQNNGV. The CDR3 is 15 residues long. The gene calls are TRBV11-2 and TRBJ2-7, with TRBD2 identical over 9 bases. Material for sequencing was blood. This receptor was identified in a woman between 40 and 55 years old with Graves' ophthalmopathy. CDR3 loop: CASSLSSGGGYEQYF. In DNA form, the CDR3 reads TGTGCCAGCAGCTTAAGTAGCGGGGGAGGCTACGAGCAGTACTTC.